This T cell receptor (beta chain) derives from a study of blood T cell repertoires in COVID-19. This CDR3 spans 12 amino acids. CDR1 and CDR2 (germline): LNHDA, SQIVND (reference sequence). V was pared by 5 bases and J by 3 bases, with 7 bases between. TCRdb keeps only in-frame clones here, not all; method: immunoSEQ multiplex PCR. The sample holds 100,000 or so clones, 80% to 90% seen once. This clonotype was obtained from a woman aged 45-60 years who had recovered from COVID-19. Sequences were obtained from PBMCs or T cells enriched from blood (not recorded which). The gene calls are TRBV19 and TRBJ1-1, with unresolved D. The CDR3 sequence: CASSWGDTEAFF. In nucleotides, the CDR3 is TGTGCCAGTAGTTGGGGAGACACTGAAGCTTTCTTT. Using reference TRBV19 and TRBJ1-1 for the parts outside the CDR3, the full variable domain is DGGITQSPKYLFRKEGQNVTLSCEQNLNHDAMYWYRQDPGQGLRLIYYSQIVNDFQKGDIAEGYSVSREKKESFPLTVTSAQKNPTAFYLCASSWGDTEAFFGQGTRLTVV.